The rows below give T cell receptor beta chains drawn from one sample of a study of memory CD4+ T cells and cytomegalovirus serostatus. Profiled with immunoSEQ multiplex PCR; TCRdb holds only in-frame clones, not every one. The table records approximately 56,000 clones, over 80% of them present only once. What was sequenced was memory CD4+ T cells from blood. The receptors here all came from an adult in good health and CMV-seronegative. The CDR3 runs from the conserved cysteine through the conserved F or W. The order of the fields is CDR3 length, J gene, V gene, CDR3 protein.

len: 14; j_gene: TRBJ2-5; v_gene: TRBV5-6; CDR3aa: CASSHPGSKETQYF
len: 15; j_gene: TRBJ2-5; v_gene: TRBV6-5; CDR3aa: CASRGLTSGSETQYF
len: 15; j_gene: TRBJ2-7; v_gene: TRBV6-5; CDR3aa: CASRLGRGSSYEQYF
len: 14; j_gene: TRBJ2-2; v_gene: TRBV9; CDR3aa: CASSVGWGTGELFF
len: 15; j_gene: TRBJ2-1; v_gene: TRBV5-4; CDR3aa: CASSLSSGGSNEQFF
len: 13; j_gene: TRBJ2-2; v_gene: TRBV9; CDR3aa: CASSVWATGELFF
len: 14; j_gene: TRBJ1-2; v_gene: TRBV27; CDR3aa: CASSFRDRGYGYTF
len: 15; j_gene: TRBJ1-2; v_gene: TRBV4-3; CDR3aa: CASSQATPGVGGYTF
len: 14; j_gene: TRBJ1-5; v_gene: TRBV6-1; CDR3aa: CASSGRTQDQPQHF
len: 14; j_gene: TRBJ1-1; v_gene: TRBV5-5; CDR3aa: CASSRRGANTEAFF
len: 14; j_gene: TRBJ1-2; v_gene: TRBV5-6; CDR3aa: CASSLSDRAMGYTF
len: 13; j_gene: TRBJ2-1; v_gene: TRBV7-2; CDR3aa: CASSLRAADEQFF
len: 13; j_gene: TRBJ1-1; v_gene: TRBV2; CDR3aa: CASKDEGGTEAFF
len: 12; j_gene: TRBJ2-3; v_gene: TRBV7-8; CDR3aa: CASSLSADTQYF
len: 16; j_gene: TRBJ1-2; v_gene: TRBV7-2; CDR3aa: CASSLGTGGPGYGYTF
len: 11; j_gene: TRBJ2-3; v_gene: TRBV20-1; CDR3aa: CSAGPTDTQYF
len: 16; j_gene: TRBJ2-7; v_gene: TRBV5-1; CDR3aa: CASSPLPGGQLYEQYF
len: 14; j_gene: TRBJ2-4; v_gene: TRBV5-5; CDR3aa: CASSLFEVGNIQYF
len: 15; j_gene: TRBJ1-4; v_gene: TRBV10-3; CDR3aa: CAIRTRDSGNEKLFF
len: 15; j_gene: TRBJ1-2; v_gene: TRBV11-2; CDR3aa: CASSSYWTGNYGYTF
len: 17; j_gene: TRBJ2-3; v_gene: TRBV5-6; CDR3aa: CASSYLYAGQGADTQYF
len: 15; j_gene: TRBJ2-1; v_gene: TRBV4-3; CDR3aa: CASSQGSAEYNEQFF
len: 15; j_gene: TRBJ1-3; v_gene: TRBV18; CDR3aa: CASSPSSDSGNTIYF
len: 14; j_gene: TRBJ1-4; v_gene: TRBV7-6; CDR3aa: CASSYTLANEKLFF